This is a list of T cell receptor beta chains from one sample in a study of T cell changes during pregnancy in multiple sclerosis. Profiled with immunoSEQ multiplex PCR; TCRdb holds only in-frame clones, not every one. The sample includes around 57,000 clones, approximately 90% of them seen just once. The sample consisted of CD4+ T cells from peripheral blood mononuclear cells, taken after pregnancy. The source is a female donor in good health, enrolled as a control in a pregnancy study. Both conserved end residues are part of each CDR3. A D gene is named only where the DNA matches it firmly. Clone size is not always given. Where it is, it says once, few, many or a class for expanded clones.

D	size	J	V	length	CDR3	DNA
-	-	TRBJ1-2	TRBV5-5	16	CASSSRNTGSGSGYTF	TGTGCCAGCAGCTCACGCAATACAGGGTCGGGGAGCGGCTACACCTTC
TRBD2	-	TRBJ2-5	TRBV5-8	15	CASSSAGGLQETQYF	TGTGCCAGCAGCTCTGCGGGGGGCCTCCAAGAGACCCAGTACTTC
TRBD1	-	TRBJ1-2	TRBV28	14	CASSSGTGNYGYTF	TGTGCCAGCAGCAGTGGGACAGGAAACTATGGCTACACCTTC
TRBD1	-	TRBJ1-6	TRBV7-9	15	CASSLRDSYNSPLHF	TGTGCCAGCAGCCTCCGGGACAGTTATAATTCACCCCTCCACTTT
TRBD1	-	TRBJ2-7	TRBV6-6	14	CASRGQGSSNEQYF	TGTGCCAGCAGGGGACAGGGCTCTTCCAACGAGCAGTACTTC
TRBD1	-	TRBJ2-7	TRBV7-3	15	CASSLFGQGFDEQYF	TGTGCCAGCAGCCTCTTCGGACAGGGGTTCGACGAGCAGTACTTC
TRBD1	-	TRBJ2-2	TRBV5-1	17	CASSFWGQATNTGELFF	TGCGCCAGCAGCTTCTGGGGACAGGCCACGAACACCGGGGAGCTGTTTTTT
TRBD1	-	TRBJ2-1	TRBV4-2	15	CASSRGTGGINEQFF	TGTGCCAGCAGCCGAGGGACAGGGGGAATCAATGAGCAGTTCTTC
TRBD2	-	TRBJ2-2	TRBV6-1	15	CASSPHGGATGELFF	TGTGCCAGCAGCCCCCACGGGGGGGCGACCGGGGAGCTGTTTTTT
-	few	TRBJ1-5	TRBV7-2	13	CASSPSGNQPQHF	TGTGCCAGCAGCCCATCGGGGAATCAGCCCCAGCATTTT
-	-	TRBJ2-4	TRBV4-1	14	CASSQTGLGNIQYF	TGCGCCAGCAGCCAAACAGGGTTGGGAAACATTCAGTACTTC
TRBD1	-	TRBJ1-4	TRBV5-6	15	CASSRRTGTNEKLFF	TGTGCCAGCTCCCGAAGGACAGGGACTAATGAAAAACTGTTTTTT
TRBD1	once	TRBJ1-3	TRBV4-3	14	CASSRGQTGNTIYF	TGCGCCAGCAGCCGGGGACAGACTGGAAACACCATATATTTT
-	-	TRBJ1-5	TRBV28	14	CASINIPSNQPQHF	TGTGCCAGCATAAACATCCCAAGCAATCAGCCCCAGCATTTT
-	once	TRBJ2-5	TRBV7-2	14	CASSLGGPGETQYF	TGTGCCAGCAGCTTAGGTGGGCCCGGAGAGACCCAGTACTTC
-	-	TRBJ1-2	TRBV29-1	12	CSAEKDSYGYTF	TGCAGCGCCGAGAAGGACAGCTATGGCTACACCTTC
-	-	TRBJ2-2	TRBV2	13	CASGGRRGGELFF	TGTGCCAGCGGCGGCCGGCGCGGCGGGGAGCTGTTTTTT
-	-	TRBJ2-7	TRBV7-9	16	CASSSGAGPSSYEQYF	TGTGCCAGCAGCTCCGGGGCGGGACCTTCTTCCTACGAGCAGTACTTC
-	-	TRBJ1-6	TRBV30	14	CAWRAPGYNSPLHF	TGTGCCTGGAGGGCTCCAGGGTATAATTCACCCCTCCACTTT
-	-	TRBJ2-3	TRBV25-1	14	CASSPARGTDTQYF	TGTGCCAGCAGCCCGGCCAGGGGCACAGATACGCAGTATTTT
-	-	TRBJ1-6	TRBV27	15	CASRDRPGGNSPLHF	TGTGCCAGCAGAGACCGGCCCGGGGGTAATTCACCCCTCCACTTT
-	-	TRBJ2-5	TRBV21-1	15	CASSKGKRAQETQYF	TGTGCCAGCAGCAAAGGGAAGCGGGCCCAAGAGACCCAGTACTTC